The 20 T cell receptor beta chains presented below share a single source sample, sequenced in a study of blood T cell repertoires in COVID-19. Clones were sequenced by immunoSEQ multiplex PCR, and TCRdb holds only the in-frame ones, with some missing. The sample lists some 30,000 clones; approximately 81% were seen once. The specimen was peripheral blood. These receptors were obtained from a man older than 75 with active COVID-19.

The chain carries TRBV7-6 and TRBJ2-7, with 13 positions matching TRBD2. V dropped 5 bases and J dropped 3; count of bases not matched to a gene: 7. The CDR3 totals 16 residues. Germline V gives CDR1 SGHVS, CDR2 FNYEAQ. This CDR3 reads CASSPGLAGANYEQYF. DNA for the CDR3: TGTGCCAGCAGCCCAGGACTAGCGGGAGCCAACTACGAGCAGTACTTC.

The genes are TRBV29-1 and TRBJ2-5, with 9 nucleotides matching TRBD2. Germline CDR1 reads SQVTM; CDR2 reads ANQGSEA. After removal of 4 bases from V and 5 bases from J, the junction contained 5 bases not matched to a gene. This CDR3 is built from 13 residues. The CDR3 spells CSVGGGGAETQYF. The CDR3 DNA sequence: TGCAGCGTTGGAGGCGGGGGGGCGGAGACCCAGTACTTC.

The chain couples TRBV2 to TRBJ2-5, with TRBD2 matching over 13 bases. Germline V CDR1 and CDR2: SNHLY, FYNNEI. CDR3 length equals 16 residues. J lost 2 bases, V lost 5 bases, and 5 bases had no gene match. CDR3 sequence reads: CASSLTSGGVQETQYF. The CDR3 nucleotides are TGTGCCAGCAGTCTTACTAGCGGGGGGGTACAAGAGACCCAGTACTTC.

This chain connects TRBV3-1 (or the pseudogene TRBV3-2) to TRBJ1-1, with D uncertain. This CDR3 is built from 14 residues. CDR1 and CDR2 (germline): LGHDT, YNNKEL (reference sequence). Between the trimmed V and J ends, which lost 1 base and 0 bases, there was a span of 6 bases. This CDR3 reads CASSQGQVNTEAFF. DNA for the CDR3: TGTGCCAGCAGCCAAGGGCAGGTGAACACTGAAGCTTTCTTT.

V and J are TRBV30 and TRBJ2-6, with 11 bases lining up with TRBD2. V shed 0 bases and J 0 bases; nucleotides not matched to a gene: 13. Germline V gene sequence: CDR1 GTSNPN, CDR2 SVGIG (reference sequence). The CDR3 is 21 residues long. The CDR3 DNA sequence: TGTGCCTGGAGTGTTGGTAGCGGGGGGGCTAATCCCCTCTCTGGGGCCAACGTCCTGACTTTC. Translation gives CAWSVGSGGANPLSGANVLTF.

The V call is TRBV19, the J call TRBJ2-2, with TRBD1 identical over 11 bases. CDR1 and CDR2 from the germline V gene are LNHDA and SQIVND (reference sequence). The CDR3 contains 15 residues. V trimming: 6 bases; J trimming: 4 bases; junction bases outside the gene matches: 4. The DNA of the CDR3 is TGTGCCAGTAGCTGGACAGGGGGCAGCACCGGGGAGCTGTTTTTT. Amino acid sequence: CASSWTGGSTGELFF.

V gene TRBV7-9 combines with J gene TRBJ2-1, with a possible D match to TRBD1 (5 bases). The CDR3 sequence is 12 residues long. Germline CDR1 and CDR2: SEHNR and FQNEAQ (reference sequence). V lost 5 bases, J lost 4 bases, and 6 bases lay in between. The CDR3 region has the DNA TGTGCCAGCAGCCGACAGTACAATGAGCAGTTCTTC. It is translated as CASSRQYNEQFF.

The chain carries TRBV7-8 and TRBJ2-7, with 9 bases matching TRBD2. This CDR3 region has 14 residues. The germline V gene has CDR1 SGHVS and CDR2 FQNEAQ. The V and J ends lost 2 bases and 1 base, in that order; junction bases with no gene match: 0. DNA of the CDR3: TGTGCCAGCAGCTTACTAGCGGGATCCTACGAGCAGTACTTC. This translates into CASSLLAGSYEQYF.

V and J are TRBV11-3 and TRBJ2-1; TRBD1 might be the D (5 bases). The CDR3 length is 12 residues. Germline V lookup: CDR1 SGHNT, CDR2 YENEEA. Deletions cut 5 bases from V and 8 bases from J, with 10 bases between. The CDR3 is CASSPSGYEQFF. Written as DNA, the CDR3 is TGTGCCAGCAGCCCCTCAGGGTATGAGCAGTTCTTC.

The V call is TRBV30, the J call TRBJ2-7, with TRBD1 matching 7 bases. CDR1 is GTSNPN, CDR2 SVGIG, per germline (reference sequence). The V gene end was trimmed by 0 bases and the J gene end by 2 bases; junction bases not matched to a gene: 10. The CDR3 consists of 16 residues. The CDR3 DNA reads TGTGCCTGGAGTGTCCCCCCCCGGGACAGACCCTACGAGCAGTACTTC. It codes for CAWSVPPRDRPYEQYF.

The rearrangement links TRBV4-1 to TRBJ2-3, with a possible D match to TRBD2 (6 bases). Germline V gene lookup returns CDR1 MGHRA and CDR2 YSYEKL. This CDR3 is built from 15 residues. Trimming left V 3 bases short and J 0 bases short, with 10 bases between. The CDR3 loop reads CASSHGGVSTDTQYF. The CDR3 DNA reads TGCGCCAGCAGCCACGGCGGGGTGAGCACAGATACGCAGTATTTT.

This rearrangement joins TRBV18 to TRBJ1-4; TRBD1 matches 8 bases. This CDR3 comprises 14 residues. Germline CDR1 KGHSH, CDR2 LQKENI. J was trimmed by 8 bases and V by 4 bases; bases with no gene match: 6. CDR3 DNA: TGTGCCAGCTCACGAGGACAGGGAGGGGAAAAACTGTTTTTT. Encoded protein: CASSRGQGGEKLFF.

The gene calls are TRBV11-2 and TRBJ2-2; the match to TRBD2 covers 10 bases. J gave up 6 bases and V 3 bases, and 4 bases lay outside the gene matches. Germline V gene lookup returns CDR1 SGHAT and CDR2 FQNNGV. CDR3 length equals 15 residues. CDR3 loop: CASSLGLASAGELFF. The DNA for the CDR3 is TGTGCCAGCAGCTTGGGACTAGCGTCGGCCGGGGAGCTGTTTTTT.

J is TRBJ2-7 and V is TRBV5-1; TRBD1 aligns across 7 bases. Germline V lookup: CDR1 SGHRS, CDR2 YFSETQ. The length of the CDR3 is 16 residues. V was clipped by 3 bases and J by 3 bases; unmatched bases: 12. CDR3 nucleotide sequence: TGCGCCAGCAGCTCACGACCGGGACAGATTATCTACGAGCAGTACTTC. Translation: CASSSRPGQIIYEQYF.

This chain links TRBV10-2 with TRBJ2-3, with D possibly being TRBD1 (6 bases). This CDR3 has 16 residues. V was shortened by 5 bases and J by 2 bases, with 17 bases between the two germline ends. The germline CDR1 and CDR2 sequences are WSHSY and SAAADI. The CDR3 region is CASSSPERTDTDTQYF. The CDR3 region has the DNA TGCGCCAGCAGTTCCCCCGAAAGGACAGACACAGATACGCAGTATTTT.

The chain combines TRBV19 with TRBJ2-3; 7 bases are shared with TRBD2. J gave up 4 bases and V 6 bases, and 10 bases lay outside the gene matches. This CDR3 has 15 residues. The germline gives CDR1 LNHDA, CDR2 SQIVND (reference sequence). This CDR3 is CASRSAGVRADTQYF. Here the CDR3 DNA reads TGTGCCAGTAGGAGCGCGGGGGTGCGGGCAGATACGCAGTATTTT.

V usage is TRBV7-8 and J usage is TRBJ2-5, with 8 bases lining up with TRBD1. CDR1 and CDR2 from the germline V gene are SGHVS and FQNEAQ. Unmatched junction bases numbered 4, after V lost 5 bases and J lost 2 bases. The CDR3 extends over 14 amino acids. CDR3 sequence (DNA): TGTGCCAGCAGCCGGACAGGGCAGCAAGAGACCCAGTACTTC. Protein product: CASSRTGQQETQYF. Using reference TRBV7-8 and TRBJ2-5 for the parts outside the CDR3, the full variable domain is GAGVSQSPRYKVAKRGQDVALRCDPISGHVSLFWYQQALGQGPEFLTYFQNEAQLDKSGLPSDRFFAERPEGSVSTLKIQRTQQEDSAVYLCASSRTGQQETQYFGPGTRLLVL.

The CDR3 loop is CASSPGVQSDKNEKLFF. The CDR3 region has the DNA TGTGCCAGCAGCCCTGGCGTCCAATCGGACAAGAATGAAAAACTGTTTTTT. This chain links TRBV5-5 with TRBJ1-4, with D possibly TRBD1 on 5 matching bases. CDR1 SGHKS and CDR2 YYEKEE come from the germline V gene (reference sequence). Trimming removed 4 bases from V and 5 bases from J, with 21 bases in between. CDR3 size: 17 residues.

V gene TRBV11-2 combines with J gene TRBJ1-1; D call uncertain. Germline V gene lookup returns CDR1 SGHAT and CDR2 FQNNGV. The V gene lost 3 bases and the J gene lost 0 bases, with 11 bases spanning the gap. This CDR3 spans 15 amino acids. In DNA, the CDR3 is TGTGCCAGCAGCTTTTTTGGTGGAGTGAACACTGAAGCTTTCTTT. The encoded protein is CASSFFGGVNTEAFF.

This clone showed up just a few times. The rearrangement uses TRBV15 and TRBJ2-4; 10 bases line up with TRBD2. This CDR3 contains 17 residues. Germline loops: CDR1 LNHNV, CDR2 YYDKDF (reference sequence). The ends lost 8 bases at V and 2 bases at J; junction bases unmatched: 12. CDR3 sequence reads: CATLGLAGVNSKNIQYF. DNA of the CDR3: TGTGCCACCTTGGGGCTAGCGGGGGTTAACTCCAAAAACATTCAGTACTTC.